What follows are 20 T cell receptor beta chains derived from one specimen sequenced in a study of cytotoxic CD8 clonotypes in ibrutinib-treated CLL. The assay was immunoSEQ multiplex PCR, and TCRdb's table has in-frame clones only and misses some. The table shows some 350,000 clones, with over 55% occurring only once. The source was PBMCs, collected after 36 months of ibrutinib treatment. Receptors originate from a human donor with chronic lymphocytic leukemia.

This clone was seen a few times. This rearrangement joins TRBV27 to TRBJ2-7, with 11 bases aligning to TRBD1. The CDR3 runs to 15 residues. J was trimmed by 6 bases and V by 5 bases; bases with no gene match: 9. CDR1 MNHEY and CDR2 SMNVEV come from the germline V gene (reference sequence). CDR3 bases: TGTGCCAGCAGTCATCTACCCGGACAGGGGGCCGAGCAGTACTTC. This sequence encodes CASSHLPGQGAEQYF.

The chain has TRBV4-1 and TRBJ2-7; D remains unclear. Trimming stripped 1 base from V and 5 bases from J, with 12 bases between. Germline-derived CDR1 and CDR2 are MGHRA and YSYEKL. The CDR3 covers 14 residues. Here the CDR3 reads CASSQVRQVDEQYF. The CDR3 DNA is TGCGCCAGCAGCCAAGTTCGGCAGGTGGACGAGCAGTACTTC.

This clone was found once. CDR3 residues: CASSLEPSLTPGDTQYF. CDR3 nucleotides: TGTGCCAGCAGCTTAGAGCCTAGCCTTACCCCCGGAGATACGCAGTATTTT. This chain joins TRBV11-2 and TRBJ2-3, with a tentative D call TRBD2 (5 bases). The germline V gene encodes CDR1 SGHAT and CDR2 FQNNGV. The CDR3 runs to 17 residues. The V end lost 0 bases, the J end lost 5 bases, and 18 bases lay between the germline ends. The full variable domain, completed using reference TRBV11-2 and TRBJ2-3, is EAGVAQSPRYKIIEKRQSVAFWCNPISGHATLYWYQQILGQGPKLLIQFQNNGVVDDSQLPKDRFSAERLKGVDSTLKIQPAKLEDSAVYLCASSLEPSLTPGDTQYFGPGTRLTVL.

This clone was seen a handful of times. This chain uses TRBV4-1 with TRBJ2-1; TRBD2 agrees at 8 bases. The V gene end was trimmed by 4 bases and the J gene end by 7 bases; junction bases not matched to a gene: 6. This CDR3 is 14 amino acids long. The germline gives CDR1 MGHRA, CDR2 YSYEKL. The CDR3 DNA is TGCGCCAGCAGCCCTCGGGAGGGGGTGAATGAGCAGTTCTTC. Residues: CASSPREGVNEQFF.

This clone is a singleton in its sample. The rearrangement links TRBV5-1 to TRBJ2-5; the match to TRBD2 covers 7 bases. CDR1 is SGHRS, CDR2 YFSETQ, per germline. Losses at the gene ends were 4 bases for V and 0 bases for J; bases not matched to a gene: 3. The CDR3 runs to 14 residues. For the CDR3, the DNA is TGCGCCAGCAGCACGGGACTAAACCAAGAGACCCAGTACTTC. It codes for CASSTGLNQETQYF. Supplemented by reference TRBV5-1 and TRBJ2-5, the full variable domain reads KAGVTQTPRYLIKTRGQQVTLSCSPISGHRSVSWYQQTPGQGLQFLFEYFSETQRNKGNFPGRFSGRQFSNSRSEMNVSTLELGDSALYLCASSTGLNQETQYFGPGTRLLVL.

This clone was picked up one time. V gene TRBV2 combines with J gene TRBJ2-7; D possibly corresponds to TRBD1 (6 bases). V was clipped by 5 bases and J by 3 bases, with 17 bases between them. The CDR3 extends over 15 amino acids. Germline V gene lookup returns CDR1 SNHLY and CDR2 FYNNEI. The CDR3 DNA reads TGTGCCAGCAGTCCGAACAGGGCGTCTATCTACGAGCAGTACTTC. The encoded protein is CASSPNRASIYEQYF.

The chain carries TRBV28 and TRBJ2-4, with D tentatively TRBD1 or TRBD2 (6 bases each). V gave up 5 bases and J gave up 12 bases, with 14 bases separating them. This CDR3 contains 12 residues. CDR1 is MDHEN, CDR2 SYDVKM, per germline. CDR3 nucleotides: TGTGCCAGCAGTCGGCCGGGGGCGGATCAGTACTTC. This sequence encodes CASSRPGADQYF.

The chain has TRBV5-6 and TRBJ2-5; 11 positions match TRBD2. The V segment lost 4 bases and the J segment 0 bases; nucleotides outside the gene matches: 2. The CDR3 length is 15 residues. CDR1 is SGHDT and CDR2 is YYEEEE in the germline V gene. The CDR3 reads CASSPSGGYQETQYF. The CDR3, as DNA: TGTGCCAGCAGCCCTAGCGGGGGGTACCAAGAGACCCAGTACTTC.

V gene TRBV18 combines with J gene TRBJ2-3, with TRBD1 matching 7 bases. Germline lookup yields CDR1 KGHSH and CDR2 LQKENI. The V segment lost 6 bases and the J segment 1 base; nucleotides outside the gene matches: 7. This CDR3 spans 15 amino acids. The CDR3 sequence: CASSIRQGRTDTQYF. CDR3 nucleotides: TGTGCCAGCTCCATAAGACAGGGCCGCACAGATACGCAGTATTTT.

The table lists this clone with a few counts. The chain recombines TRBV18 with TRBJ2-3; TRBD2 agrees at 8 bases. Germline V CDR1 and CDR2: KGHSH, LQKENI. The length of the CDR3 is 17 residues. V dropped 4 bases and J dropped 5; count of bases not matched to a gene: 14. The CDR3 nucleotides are TGTGCCAGCTCACTCCTCGGACTAGCCGGGGTAAAAGATACGCAGTATTTT. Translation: CASSLLGLAGVKDTQYF. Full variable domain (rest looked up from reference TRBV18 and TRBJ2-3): NAGVMQNPRHLVRRRGQEARLRCSPMKGHSHVYWYRQLPEEGLKFMVYLQKENIIDESGMPKERFSAEFPKEGPSILRIQQVVRGDSAAYFCASSLLGLAGVKDTQYFGPGTRLTVL.

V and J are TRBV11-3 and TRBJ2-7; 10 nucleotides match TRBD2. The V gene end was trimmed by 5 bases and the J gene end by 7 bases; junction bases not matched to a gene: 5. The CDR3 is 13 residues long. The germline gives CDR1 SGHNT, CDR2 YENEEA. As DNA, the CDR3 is TGTGCCAGCAGCCTAGCGGGAGCACGAGAGCAGTACTTC. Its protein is CASSLAGAREQYF.

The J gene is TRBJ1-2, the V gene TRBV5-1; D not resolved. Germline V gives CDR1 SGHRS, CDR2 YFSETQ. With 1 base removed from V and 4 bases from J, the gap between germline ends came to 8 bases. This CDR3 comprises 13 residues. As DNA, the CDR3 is TGCGCCAGCAGCTTGATTTTAGGCTATGGCTACACCTTC. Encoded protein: CASSLILGYGYTF.

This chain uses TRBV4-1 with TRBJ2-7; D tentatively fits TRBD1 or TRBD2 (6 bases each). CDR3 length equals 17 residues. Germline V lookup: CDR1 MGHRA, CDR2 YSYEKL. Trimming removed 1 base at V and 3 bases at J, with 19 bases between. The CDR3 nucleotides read TGCGCCAGCAGCCAAGTCAGCGGGCAGGGGAGTTTCTACGAGCAGTACTTC. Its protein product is CASSQVSGQGSFYEQYF.

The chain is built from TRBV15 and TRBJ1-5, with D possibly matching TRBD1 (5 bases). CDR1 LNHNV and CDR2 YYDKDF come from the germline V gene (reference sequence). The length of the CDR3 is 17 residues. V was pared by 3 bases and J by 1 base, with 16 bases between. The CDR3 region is CATSRTRGRSSNQPQHF. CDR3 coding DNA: TGTGCCACCAGCAGGACCCGGGGCAGATCGAGCAATCAGCCCCAGCATTTT.

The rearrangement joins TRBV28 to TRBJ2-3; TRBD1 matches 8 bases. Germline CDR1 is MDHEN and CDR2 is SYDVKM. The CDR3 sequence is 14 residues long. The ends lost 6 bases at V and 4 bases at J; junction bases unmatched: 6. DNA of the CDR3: TGTGCCAGCAGGACAGGGGAAAGGGCAGATACGCAGTATTTT. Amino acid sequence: CASRTGERADTQYF.

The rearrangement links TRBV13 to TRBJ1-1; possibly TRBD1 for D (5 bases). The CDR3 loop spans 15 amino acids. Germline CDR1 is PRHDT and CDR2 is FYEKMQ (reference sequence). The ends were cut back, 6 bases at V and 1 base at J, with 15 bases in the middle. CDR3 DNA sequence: TGTGCCAGCAGTCGTCTCTCGGGGGAGAACACTGAAGCTTTCTTT. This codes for CASSRLSGENTEAFF. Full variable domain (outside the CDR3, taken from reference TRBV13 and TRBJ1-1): AAGVIQSPRHLIKEKRETATLKCYPIPRHDTVYWYQQGPGQDPQFLISFYEKMQSDKGSIPDRFSAQQFSDYHSELNMSSLELGDSALYFCASSRLSGENTEAFFGQGTRLTVV.

Here the CDR3 reads CARSLAGTGIVGEKLFF. The CDR3 DNA reads as TGTGCCAGAAGCTTGGCCGGGACAGGGATTGTCGGGGAAAAACTGTTTTTT. The V and J genes are TRBV5-3 and TRBJ1-4, with TRBD1 identical over 9 bases. TRBV5-3 is reported as an ORF; its role is uncertain. The trim removed 0 bases at V and 8 bases at J, leaving 11 bases unmatched. The CDR3 runs to 17 residues.

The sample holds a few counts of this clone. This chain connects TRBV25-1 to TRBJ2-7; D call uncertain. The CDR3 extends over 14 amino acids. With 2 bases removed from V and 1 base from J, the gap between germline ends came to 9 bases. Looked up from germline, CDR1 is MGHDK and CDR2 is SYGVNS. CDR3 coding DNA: TGTGCCAGCAGTGAAGCTGGAAAGTCCTACGAGCAGTACTTC. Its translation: CASSEAGKSYEQYF.

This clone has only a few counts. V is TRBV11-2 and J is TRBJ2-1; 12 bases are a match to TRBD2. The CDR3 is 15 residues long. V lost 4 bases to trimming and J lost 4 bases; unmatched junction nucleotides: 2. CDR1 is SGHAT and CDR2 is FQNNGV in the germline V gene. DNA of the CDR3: TGTGCCAGCAGCTCTAGCGGGGGGGCTTACAATGAGCAGTTCTTC. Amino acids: CASSSSGGAYNEQFF.

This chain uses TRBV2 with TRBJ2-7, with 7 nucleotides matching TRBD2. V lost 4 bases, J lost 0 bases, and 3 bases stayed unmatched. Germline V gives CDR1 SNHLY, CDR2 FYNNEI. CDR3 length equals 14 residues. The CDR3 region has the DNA TGTGCCAGCAGTGGTGGCGGGAGCTCCTACGAGCAGTACTTC. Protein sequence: CASSGGGSSYEQYF.